This T cell receptor beta chain derives from a study of blood T cells in healthy people across ages. Regarding the study as a whole: More naive CD4+ cells and higher diversity were found in long-lived than in aged donors. Per-million-T-cell TCR beta diversity fell roughly linearly with age.

This clonotype was recorded at least ten times. The target antigen is unknown. It was with a sample-barcoded 5' primer and a J-beta primer mix that a second PCR of roughly 7 to 12 cycles was run. Via MiXCR, TCRdb re-called the 5' RACE reads, giving one row per CDR3 protein. The profile shows about 1.4 million distinct CDR3 sequences, 45% to 70% of them singletons. In germline, CDR1 is LGHNA, CDR2 YSLEER. CDR3 length: 16 amino acids. Trimming left V 0 bases short and J 4 bases short, with 10 bases between. Material for sequencing was blood. The chain joins TRBV4-3 to TRBJ2-6, with D possibly TRBD2 on 6 matching bases. The receptor was derived from a man between 18 and 29 years old in good health. CDR3 region: CASSQEEGSGANVLTF. CDR3 DNA sequence: TGCGCCAGCAGCCAAGAGGAGGGGAGCGGGGCCAACGTCCTGACTTTC.